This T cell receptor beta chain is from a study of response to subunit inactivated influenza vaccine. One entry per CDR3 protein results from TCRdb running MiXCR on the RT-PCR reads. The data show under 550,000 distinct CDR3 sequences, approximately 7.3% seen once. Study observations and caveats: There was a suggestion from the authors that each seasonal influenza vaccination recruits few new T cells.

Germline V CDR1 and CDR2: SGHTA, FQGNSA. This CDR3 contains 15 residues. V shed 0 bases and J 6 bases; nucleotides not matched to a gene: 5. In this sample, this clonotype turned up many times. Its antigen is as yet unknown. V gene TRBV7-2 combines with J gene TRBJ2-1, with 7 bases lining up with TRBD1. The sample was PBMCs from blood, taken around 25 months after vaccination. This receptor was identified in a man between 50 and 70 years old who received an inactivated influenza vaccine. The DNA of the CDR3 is TGTGCCAGCAGCTTAGCCAGCAGGACAGGCAATGAGCAGTTCTTC. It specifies CASSLASRTGNEQFF.